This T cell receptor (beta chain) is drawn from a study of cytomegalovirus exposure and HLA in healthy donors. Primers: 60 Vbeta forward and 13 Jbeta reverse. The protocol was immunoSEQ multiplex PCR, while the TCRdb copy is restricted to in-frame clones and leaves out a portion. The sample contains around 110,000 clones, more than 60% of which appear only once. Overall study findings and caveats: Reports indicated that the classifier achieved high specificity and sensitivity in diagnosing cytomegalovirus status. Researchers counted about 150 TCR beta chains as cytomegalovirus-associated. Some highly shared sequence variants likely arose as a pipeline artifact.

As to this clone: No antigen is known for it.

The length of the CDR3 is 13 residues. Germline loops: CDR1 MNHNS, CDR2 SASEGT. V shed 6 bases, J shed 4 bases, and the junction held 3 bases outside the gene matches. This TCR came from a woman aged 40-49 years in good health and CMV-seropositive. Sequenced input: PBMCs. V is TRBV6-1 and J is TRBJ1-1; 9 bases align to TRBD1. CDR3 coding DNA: TGTGCCAGCAGAATGACAGGGGGCACTGAAGCTTTCTTT. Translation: CASRMTGGTEAFF.